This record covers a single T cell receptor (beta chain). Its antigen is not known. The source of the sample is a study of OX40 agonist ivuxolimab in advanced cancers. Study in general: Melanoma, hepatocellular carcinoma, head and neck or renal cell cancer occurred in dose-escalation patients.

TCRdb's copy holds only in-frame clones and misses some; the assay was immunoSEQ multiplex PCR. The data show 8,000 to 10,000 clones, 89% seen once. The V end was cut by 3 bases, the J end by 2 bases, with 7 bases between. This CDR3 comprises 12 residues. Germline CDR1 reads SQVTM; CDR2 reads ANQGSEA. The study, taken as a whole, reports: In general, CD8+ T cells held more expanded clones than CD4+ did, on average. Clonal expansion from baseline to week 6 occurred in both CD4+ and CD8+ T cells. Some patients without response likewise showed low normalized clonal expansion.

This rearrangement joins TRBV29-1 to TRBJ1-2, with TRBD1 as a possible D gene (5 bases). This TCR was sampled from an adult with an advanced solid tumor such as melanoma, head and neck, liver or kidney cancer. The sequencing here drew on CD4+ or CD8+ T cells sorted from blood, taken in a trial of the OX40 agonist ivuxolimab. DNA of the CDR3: TGCAGCGTTGAGGACAACAACTATGGCTACACCTTC. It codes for CSVEDNNYGYTF.